A single sample is the source of the 11 T cell receptor beta chains below, sequenced in a study of T cells in Graves' hyperthyroidism and ophthalmopathy. The source material, RNA transcripts, was used to amplify TCR beta CDR3 regions. Using the HTBI primer set, a first-round RT-PCR was run on the TCR CDR3. A single record per CDR3 protein comes from TCRdb applying MiXCR to the multiplex PCR reads. This table has fewer than 800,000 distinct CDR3 sequences, around 15% appearing once. Material for sequencing was blood. These TCRs come from a man aged 18 to 30 with Graves' hyperthyroidism.

The sample holds a few counts of this clonotype. The chain employs TRBV5-1 and TRBJ2-1; the match to TRBD2 covers 11 bases. The CDR3 is 15 amino acids. In germline, CDR1 is SGHRS, CDR2 YFSETQ. J lost 4 bases, V lost 3 bases, and 3 bases had no gene match. Here the CDR3 DNA reads TGCGCCAGCAGCTCGACTAGCGGGGTATACAATGAGCAGTTCTTC. Translating it yields CASSSTSGVYNEQFF.

This clonotype was recorded many times. V usage is TRBV2 and J usage is TRBJ2-1; TRBD2 agrees at 11 bases. This CDR3 spans 16 amino acids. Germline trimming cut 6 bases from V and 2 bases from J; bases unmatched to any gene: 6. Germline V gene lookup returns CDR1 SNHLY and CDR2 FYNNEI. The CDR3 protein is CASREGTSGTYNEQFF. The CDR3 region has the DNA TGTGCCAGCAGGGAGGGGACTAGCGGTACCTACAATGAGCAGTTCTTC.

This clonotype was seen at least ten times. This rearrangement joins TRBV7-3 to TRBJ1-2, with D possibly matching TRBD1 (5 bases). Per germline, CDR1 SGHTA and CDR2 FQGTGA. The germline V and J ends were trimmed by 5 bases and 5 bases, with 15 bases remaining between them. The CDR3 is made up of 14 amino acids. The CDR3, as DNA: TGTGCCAGCAGCCCGGACGGGGCCATGTATGGCTACACCTTC. It yields the protein CASSPDGAMYGYTF.

The chain combines TRBV4-1 with TRBJ2-1, with a possible D match to TRBD1 (6 bases). The CDR3 sequence is 17 residues long. Germline V gene lookup returns CDR1 MGHRA and CDR2 YSYEKL. V gave up 5 bases and J gave up 5 bases, with 22 bases separating them. CDR3 loop: CASSSPSGHRFDNEQFF. Here the CDR3 DNA reads TGCGCCAGCAGCTCTCCGTCGGGACACAGATTTGACAATGAGCAGTTCTTC.

The rearrangement uses TRBV19 and TRBJ1-5; D remains ambiguous. CDR1 LNHDA and CDR2 SQIVND come from the germline V gene (reference sequence). The length of the CDR3 is 13 residues. The V gene lost 8 bases and the J gene lost 3 bases, with 11 bases spanning the gap. The CDR3 bases are TGTGCCAGTGGGAAGATTCTCAATCAGCCCCAGCATTTT. Protein sequence: CASGKILNQPQHF. The entire variable domain, with the rest obtained from reference TRBV19 and TRBJ1-5, is as follows: DGGITQSPKYLFRKEGQNVTLSCEQNLNHDAMYWYRQDPGQGLRLIYYSQIVNDFQKGDIAEGYSVSREKKESFPLTVTSAQKNPTAFYLCASGKILNQPQHFGDGTRLSIL.

This clonotype was observed many times. The CDR3 DNA follows: TGTGCCACCAGCAGAGATCGAGTCCACTCTGGAAACACCATATATTTT. This translates into CATSRDRVHSGNTIYF. The V and J genes are TRBV15 and TRBJ1-3; the D is unclear. This CDR3 spans 16 amino acids. Germline CDR1 and CDR2: LNHNV and YYDKDF (reference sequence). Trimming shortened V by 0 bases and J by 0 bases, and 9 bases separated the two germline ends.

The chain uses TRBV11-3 and TRBJ2-2; 10 nucleotides match TRBD2. This CDR3 contains 18 residues. V shed 3 bases and J 5 bases; nucleotides not matched to a gene: 12. CDR1 SGHNT and CDR2 YENEEA come from the germline V gene. In nucleotides, the CDR3 is TGTGCCAGCAGCTTCCGGACTAGCGGAGGAACAGGGACCGGGGAGCTGTTTTTT. It yields the protein CASSFRTSGGTGTGELFF.

This clonotype was counted many times. V is TRBV2 and J is TRBJ2-3; 7 nucleotides align to TRBD1. The trim removed 2 bases at V and 5 bases at J, leaving 7 bases unmatched. The CDR3 is 15 amino acids. Germline V gene sequence: CDR1 SNHLY, CDR2 FYNNEI. CDR3 amino acids: CASSEYGTDLDTQYF. The CDR3 DNA reads TGTGCCAGCAGTGAATATGGGACAGATCTAGATACGCAGTATTTT.

The genes are TRBV12-3 or TRBV12-4 and TRBJ2-3; 7 nucleotides align to TRBD2. The junction had 7 bases not matched to a gene; V was cut back by 8 bases and J by 2 bases. The CDR3 covers 14 residues. The DNA for the CDR3 is TGTGCCAGCCAGGGTGGGAGGGCCACAGATACGCAGTATTTT. Amino acid sequence: CASQGGRATDTQYF.

This clonotype was counted many times. V usage is TRBV2 and J usage is TRBJ2-5; no clear D gene. Trimming left V 2 bases short and J 5 bases short, with 9 bases between. CDR1 is SNHLY and CDR2 is FYNNEI in the germline V gene. This CDR3 is 13 amino acids long. Here the CDR3 DNA reads TGTGCCAGCAGTGAAAACGCTGGGGAGACCCAGTACTTC. This sequence encodes CASSENAGETQYF.

There are many counts of this clonotype. The chain employs TRBV2 and TRBJ2-1; D is uncertain. This CDR3 spans 16 amino acids. With 0 bases removed from V and 3 bases from J, the gap between germline ends came to 12 bases. Germline V gene data show CDR1 as SNHLY and CDR2 as FYNNEI. CDR3 sequence reads: CASSEALRHRYNEQFF. The CDR3 bases are TGTGCCAGCAGTGAAGCGCTTCGACACCGCTACAATGAGCAGTTCTTC. The whole variable domain, remainder taken from reference TRBV2 and TRBJ2-1, is EPEVTQTPSHQVTQMGQEVILRCVPISNHLYFYWYRQILGQKVEFLVSFYNNEISEKSEIFDDQFSVERPDGSNFTLKIRSTKLEDSAMYFCASSEALRHRYNEQFFGPGTRLTVL.